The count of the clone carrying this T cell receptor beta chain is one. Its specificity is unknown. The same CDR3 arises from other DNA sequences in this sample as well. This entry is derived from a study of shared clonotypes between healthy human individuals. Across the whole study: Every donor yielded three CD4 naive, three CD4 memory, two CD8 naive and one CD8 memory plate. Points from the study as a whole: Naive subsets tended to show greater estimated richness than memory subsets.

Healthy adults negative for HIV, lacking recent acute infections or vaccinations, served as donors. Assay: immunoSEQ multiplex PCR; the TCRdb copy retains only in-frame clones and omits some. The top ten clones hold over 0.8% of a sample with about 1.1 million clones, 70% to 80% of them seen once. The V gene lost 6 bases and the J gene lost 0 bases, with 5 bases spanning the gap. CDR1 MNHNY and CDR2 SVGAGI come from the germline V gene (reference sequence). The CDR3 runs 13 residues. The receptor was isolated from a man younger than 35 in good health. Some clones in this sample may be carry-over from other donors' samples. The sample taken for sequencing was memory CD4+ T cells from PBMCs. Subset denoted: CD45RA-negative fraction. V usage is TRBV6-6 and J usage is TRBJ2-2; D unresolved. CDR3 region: CASSSSNTGELFF. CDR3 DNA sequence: TGTGCCAGCAGCTCCTCGAACACCGGGGAGCTGTTTTTT.